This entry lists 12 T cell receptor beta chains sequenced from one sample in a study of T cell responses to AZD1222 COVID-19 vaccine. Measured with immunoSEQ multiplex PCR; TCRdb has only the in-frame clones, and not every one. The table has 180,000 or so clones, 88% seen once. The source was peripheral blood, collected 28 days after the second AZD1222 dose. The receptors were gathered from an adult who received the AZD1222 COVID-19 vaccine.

CDR3 DNA sequence: TGTGCCACCAGTGATCCGGACACCAACACCGGGGAGCTGTTTTTT. Its protein product is CATSDPDTNTGELFF. This chain links TRBV24-1 with TRBJ2-2; perhaps TRBD1 as D (5 bases). This CDR3 contains 15 residues. The V end lost 3 bases, the J end lost 2 bases, and 9 bases lay between the germline ends. The V gene's germline CDR1 is KGHDR and CDR2 SFDVKD.

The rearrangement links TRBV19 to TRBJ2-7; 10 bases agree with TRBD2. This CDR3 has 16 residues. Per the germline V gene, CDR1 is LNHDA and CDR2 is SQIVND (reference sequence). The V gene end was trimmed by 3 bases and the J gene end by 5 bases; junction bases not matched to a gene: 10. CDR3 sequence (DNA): TGTGCCAGTAGTATGTCAGCGGGAGGGATTGACCACGAGCAGTACTTC. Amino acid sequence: CASSMSAGGIDHEQYF.

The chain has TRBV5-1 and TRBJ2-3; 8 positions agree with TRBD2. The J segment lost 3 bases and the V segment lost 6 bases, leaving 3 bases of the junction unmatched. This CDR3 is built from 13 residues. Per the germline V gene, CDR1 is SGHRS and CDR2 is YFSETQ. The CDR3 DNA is TGCGCCAGCACCACTAGCGGAACAGATACGCAGTATTTT. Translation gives CASTTSGTDTQYF.

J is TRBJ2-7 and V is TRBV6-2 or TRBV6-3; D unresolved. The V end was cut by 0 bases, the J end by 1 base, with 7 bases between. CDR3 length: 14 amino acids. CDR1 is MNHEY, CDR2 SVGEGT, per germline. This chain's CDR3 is CASSYSGRSYEQYF. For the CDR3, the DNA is TGTGCCAGCAGTTACTCTGGCAGGTCCTACGAGCAGTACTTC.

For the CDR3, the DNA is TGTGCCAGCAGTTTGGGGAGCAGGGGGCCCTTGGAGACCCAGTACTTC. Its protein product is CASSLGSRGPLETQYF. This sequence joins TRBV28 and TRBJ2-5, with 8 bases that match TRBD1. The CDR3 has 16 residues. Germline CDR1 and CDR2: MDHEN and SYDVKM. The V segment lost 3 bases and the J segment 5 bases; nucleotides outside the gene matches: 11.

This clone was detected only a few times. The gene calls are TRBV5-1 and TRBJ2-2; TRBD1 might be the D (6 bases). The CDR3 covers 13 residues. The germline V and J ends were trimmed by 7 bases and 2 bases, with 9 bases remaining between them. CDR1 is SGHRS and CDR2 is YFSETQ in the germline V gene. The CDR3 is CASRTDNTGELFF. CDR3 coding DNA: TGCGCCAGCCGGACAGATAACACCGGGGAGCTGTTTTTT. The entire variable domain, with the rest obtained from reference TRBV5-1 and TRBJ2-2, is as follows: KAGVTQTPRYLIKTRGQQVTLSCSPISGHRSVSWYQQTPGQGLQFLFEYFSETQRNKGNFPGRFSGRQFSNSRSEMNVSTLELGDSALYLCASRTDNTGELFFGEGSRLTVL.

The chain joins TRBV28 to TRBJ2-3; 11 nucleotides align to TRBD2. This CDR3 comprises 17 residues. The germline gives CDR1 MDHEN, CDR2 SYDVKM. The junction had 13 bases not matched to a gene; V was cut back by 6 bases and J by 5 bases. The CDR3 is CASSPGIAGGGGDTQYF. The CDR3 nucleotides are TGTGCCAGCAGCCCAGGCATAGCGGGAGGGGGGGGAGATACGCAGTATTTT.

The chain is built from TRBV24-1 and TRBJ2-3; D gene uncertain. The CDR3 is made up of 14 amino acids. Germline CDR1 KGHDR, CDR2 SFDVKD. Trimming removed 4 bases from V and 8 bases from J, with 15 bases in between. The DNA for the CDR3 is TGTGCCACCAGTGAACCCCGACGGCAAGGTACGCAGTATTTT. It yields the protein CATSEPRRQGTQYF.

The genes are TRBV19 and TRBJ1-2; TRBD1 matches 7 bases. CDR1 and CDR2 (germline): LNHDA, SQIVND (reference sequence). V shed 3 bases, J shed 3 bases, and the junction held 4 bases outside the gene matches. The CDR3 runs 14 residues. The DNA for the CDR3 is TGTGCCAGTAGTATCGATCAGGGGGACTATGGCTACACCTTC. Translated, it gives CASSIDQGDYGYTF.

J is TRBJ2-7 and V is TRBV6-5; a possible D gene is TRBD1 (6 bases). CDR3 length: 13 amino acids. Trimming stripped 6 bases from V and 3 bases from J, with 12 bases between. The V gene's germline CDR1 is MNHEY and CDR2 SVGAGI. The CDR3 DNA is TGTGCCAGCAGCCAGGGGCACAACTACGAGCAGTACTTC. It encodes CASSQGHNYEQYF.

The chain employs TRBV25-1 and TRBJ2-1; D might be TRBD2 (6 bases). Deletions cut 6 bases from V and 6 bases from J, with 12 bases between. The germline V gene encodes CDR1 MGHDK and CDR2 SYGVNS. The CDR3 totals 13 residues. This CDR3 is CASSAGTVNEQFF. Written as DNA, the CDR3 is TGTGCCAGCAGCGCAGGGACTGTCAATGAGCAGTTCTTC.

CDR3 sequence (DNA): TGTGCCAGCAGCGTAGCGCCGGGAAACATTCAGTACTTC. Translated, it gives CASSVAPGNIQYF. The chain is built from TRBV9 and TRBJ2-4; D ambiguous. The CDR3 extends over 13 amino acids. Germline V CDR1 and CDR2: SGDLS, YYNGEE. Between the trimmed V and J ends, which lost 0 bases and 6 bases, there was a span of 7 bases.